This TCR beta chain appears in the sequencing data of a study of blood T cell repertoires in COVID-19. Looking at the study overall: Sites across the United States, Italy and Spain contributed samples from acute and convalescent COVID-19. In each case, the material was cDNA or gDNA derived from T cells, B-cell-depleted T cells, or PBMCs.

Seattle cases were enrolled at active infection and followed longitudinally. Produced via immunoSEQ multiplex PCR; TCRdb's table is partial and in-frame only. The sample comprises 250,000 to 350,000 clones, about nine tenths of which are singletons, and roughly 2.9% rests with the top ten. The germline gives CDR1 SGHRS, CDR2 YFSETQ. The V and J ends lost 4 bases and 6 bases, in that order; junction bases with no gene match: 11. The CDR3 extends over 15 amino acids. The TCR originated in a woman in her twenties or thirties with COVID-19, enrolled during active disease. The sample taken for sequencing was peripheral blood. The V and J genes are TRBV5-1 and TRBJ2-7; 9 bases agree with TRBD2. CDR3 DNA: TGCGCCAGCAGCGCACGACTAGCGGATGGGGGCGAGCAGTACTTC. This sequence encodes CASSARLADGGEQYF. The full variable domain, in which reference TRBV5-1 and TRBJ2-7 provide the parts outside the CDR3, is KAGVTQTPRYLIKTRGQQVTLSCSPISGHRSVSWYQQTPGQGLQFLFEYFSETQRNKGNFPGRFSGRQFSNSRSEMNVSTLELGDSALYLCASSARLADGGEQYFGPGTRLTVT.